These 9 T cell receptor beta chains were sequenced from one sample in a study of blood T cell repertoires in COVID-19. Sequencing used immunoSEQ multiplex PCR; TCRdb keeps in-frame clones, though not all of them. The data contain about 74,000 clones, about 86% of them seen just once; the ten biggest clones take up more than 1.5%. Material: peripheral blood. The receptor set was obtained from a woman aged 80 or over with active or convalescent COVID-19.

J is TRBJ1-5 and V is TRBV6-5; weak D call: TRBD1 (5 bases). CDR1 is MNHEY and CDR2 is SVGAGI in the germline V gene. There are 14 residues in the CDR3. V lost 3 bases, J lost 4 bases, and 10 bases lay in between. Here the CDR3 reads CASSYRGGNQPQHF. The CDR3 region has the DNA TGTGCCAGCAGTTATCGGGGGGGAAATCAGCCCCAGCATTTT.

This sequence joins TRBV5-5 and TRBJ1-1, with D possibly being TRBD1 (5 bases). Germline V gives CDR1 SGHKS, CDR2 YYEKEE (reference sequence). V was clipped by 0 bases and J by 4 bases, with 7 bases between them. The CDR3 runs to 13 residues. The CDR3 is CASSLGGGTEAFF. The CDR3 DNA follows: TGTGCCAGCAGCTTGGGGGGCGGCACTGAAGCTTTCTTT.

The CDR3 here is CASSLYRGYQETQYF. For the CDR3, the DNA is TGTGCCAGCAGTTTATACAGGGGGTACCAAGAGACCCAGTACTTC. V and J are TRBV28 and TRBJ2-5; 8 bases align to TRBD1. The V segment lost 1 base and the J segment 0 bases; nucleotides outside the gene matches: 1. From germline, CDR1 is MDHEN and CDR2 SYDVKM. The CDR3 loop spans 15 amino acids.

V and J are TRBV18 and TRBJ1-1; TRBD1 aligns across 11 bases. V shed 3 bases and J 1 base; nucleotides not matched to a gene: 1. This CDR3 region has 15 residues. CDR1 and CDR2 (germline): KGHSH, LQKENI. The CDR3 spells CASSPGQGANTEAFF. CDR3 DNA: TGTGCCAGCTCACCTGGACAGGGGGCGAACACTGAAGCTTTCTTT.

The chain employs TRBV19 and TRBJ2-2; 13 nucleotides match TRBD2. Looked up from germline, CDR1 is LNHDA and CDR2 is SQIVND (reference sequence). The junction had 12 bases not matched to a gene; V was cut back by 7 bases and J by 1 base. This CDR3 is 19 amino acids long. In DNA form, the CDR3 reads TGTGCCAGTACGAGGGCTACACTAGCGGGAGGGATGAACACCGGGGAGCTGTTTTTT. It yields the protein CASTRATLAGGMNTGELFF.

The chain recombines TRBV3-1 (or the pseudogene TRBV3-2) with TRBJ2-2; D remains ambiguous. The CDR3 has 16 residues. Germline V gene lookup returns CDR1 LGHDT and CDR2 YNNKEL (reference sequence). Trimming stripped 1 base from V and 0 bases from J, with 9 bases between. CDR3 sequence reads: CASSQGFTANTGELFF. CDR3 coding DNA: TGTGCCAGCAGCCAAGGATTCACAGCGAACACCGGGGAGCTGTTTTTT.

CDR3 in amino acids: CASSLEGQGLRGYTF. The CDR3 DNA sequence: TGCGCCAGCAGCTTGGAAGGGCAGGGGTTACGGGGCTACACCTTC. The chain carries TRBV5-1 and TRBJ1-2; perhaps TRBD1 as D (6 bases). The germline gives CDR1 SGHRS, CDR2 YFSETQ. The CDR3 is 15 amino acids. The V and J ends lost 0 bases and 8 bases respectively, with 17 bases between them. Together with reference TRBV5-1 and TRBJ1-2, the CDR3 gives the full variable domain: KAGVTQTPRYLIKTRGQQVTLSCSPISGHRSVSWYQQTPGQGLQFLFEYFSETQRNKGNFPGRFSGRQFSNSRSEMNVSTLELGDSALYLCASSLEGQGLRGYTFGSGTRLTVV.

This clone was seen a few times. This chain joins TRBV6-1 and TRBJ2-7; 11 bases agree with TRBD2. V was clipped by 4 bases and J by 4 bases; unmatched bases: 9. Looked up from germline, CDR1 is MNHNS and CDR2 is SASEGT. The CDR3 has 16 amino acids. The CDR3 loop reads CASSGGLAVDTYEQYF. The CDR3, as DNA: TGTGCCAGCAGTGGGGGACTAGCGGTTGACACTTACGAGCAGTACTTC.

V usage is TRBV18 and J usage is TRBJ1-5; 10 positions agree with TRBD1. The CDR3 loop spans 13 amino acids. Trimming took 6 bases from V and 8 from J; bases not matched to a gene: 4. From germline, CDR1 is KGHSH and CDR2 LQKENI. Here the CDR3 reads CASSGDRGKPQHF. CDR3 DNA: TGTGCCAGCTCGGGGGACAGGGGTAAGCCCCAGCATTTT. Looking up the rest from reference TRBV18 and TRBJ1-5 gives the full variable domain: NAGVMQNPRHLVRRRGQEARLRCSPMKGHSHVYWYRQLPEEGLKFMVYLQKENIIDESGMPKERFSAEFPKEGPSILRIQQVVRGDSAAYFCASSGDRGKPQHFGDGTRLSIL.